These 2 T cell receptor beta chains share one sample of origin, sequenced in a study of shared clonotypes between healthy human individuals (dated by TCRdb to the early 2020s). The library was generated by the immunoSEQ multiplex PCR assay. The table was pulled from immuneACCESS by TCRdb, which kept in-frame rearrangements only. Such tables lose some clones; where checked, under half of the loss comes from unresolved V genes, and the rest has no known cause. This sample has over 1.4 million clones in its table, and roughly 96% of those were observed once. The ten largest make up roughly 1.2% of the sample. Sequenced sample: naive CD4+ T cells sorted from blood. This sample's cell subset or site label indicates: CD45RA+ positively selected. The receptor set was obtained from a man younger than 40 in good health.

The rearrangement uses TRBV5-1 and TRBJ2-7, with D unresolved. CDR1 and CDR2 (germline): SGHRS, YFSETQ. The CDR3 is made up of 14 amino acids. With 0 bases removed from V and 4 bases from J, the gap between germline ends came to 11 bases. Here the CDR3 DNA reads TGCGCCAGCAGCTTGGATTCCGGAACTTACGAGCAGTACTTC. Translated, it gives CASSLDSGTYEQYF. Looking up the rest from reference TRBV5-1 and TRBJ2-7 gives the full variable domain: KAGVTQTPRYLIKTRGQQVTLSCSPISGHRSVSWYQQTPGQGLQFLFEYFSETQRNKGNFPGRFSGRQFSNSRSEMNVSTLELGDSALYLCASSLDSGTYEQYFGPGTRLTVT.

This sequence joins TRBV19 and TRBJ2-1, with a weak D call TRBD1 (5 bases). The CDR3 spans 14 residues. The germline gives CDR1 LNHDA, CDR2 SQIVND (reference sequence). The germline V and J ends were trimmed by 0 bases and 7 bases, with 10 bases remaining between them. The CDR3 sequence is CASSIDPKGNEQFF. Written as DNA, the CDR3 is TGTGCCAGTAGTATAGATCCAAAGGGGAATGAGCAGTTCTTC.